This T cell receptor (beta chain) was documented in a study of cytomegalovirus exposure and HLA in healthy donors. Only in-frame clones appear in the TCRdb table, and some are missing; sequencing was by immunoSEQ multiplex PCR. The repertoire holds 150,000 to 160,000 clones, with about 82% as singletons. This CDR3 has 13 residues. Germline V CDR1 and CDR2: SGHTS, YDEGEE. V gave up 0 bases and J gave up 5 bases, with 8 bases separating them. The sample consisted of PBMCs. This clonotype was obtained from a human donor in good health. The chain joins TRBV5-8 to TRBJ1-1; no definite D call. The CDR3 nucleotides read TGTGCCAGCAGCTTGGGCGGGAGGACTGAAGCTTTCTTT. Its translation: CASSLGGRTEAFF.